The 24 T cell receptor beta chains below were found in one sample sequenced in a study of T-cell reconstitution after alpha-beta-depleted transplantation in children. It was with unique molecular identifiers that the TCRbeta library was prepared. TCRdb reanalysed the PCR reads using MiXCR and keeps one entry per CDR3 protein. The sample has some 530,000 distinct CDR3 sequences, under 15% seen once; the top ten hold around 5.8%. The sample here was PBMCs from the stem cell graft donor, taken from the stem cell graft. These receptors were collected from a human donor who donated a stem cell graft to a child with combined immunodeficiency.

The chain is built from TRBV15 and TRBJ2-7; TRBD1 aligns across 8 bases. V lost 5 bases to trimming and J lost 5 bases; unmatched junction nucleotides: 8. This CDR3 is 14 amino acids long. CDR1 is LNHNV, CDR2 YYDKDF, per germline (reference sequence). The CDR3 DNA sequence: TGTGCCACCAGCTTGCAACAGGGGGTGGACGAGCAGTACTTC. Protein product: CATSLQQGVDEQYF.

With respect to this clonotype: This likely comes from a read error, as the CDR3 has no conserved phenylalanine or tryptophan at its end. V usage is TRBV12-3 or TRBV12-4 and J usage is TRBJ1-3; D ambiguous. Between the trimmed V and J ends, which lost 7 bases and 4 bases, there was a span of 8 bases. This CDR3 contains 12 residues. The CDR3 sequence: CASTLPGNTIYC. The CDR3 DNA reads TGTGCCAGCACCCTCCCCGGAAACACCATATATTGT.

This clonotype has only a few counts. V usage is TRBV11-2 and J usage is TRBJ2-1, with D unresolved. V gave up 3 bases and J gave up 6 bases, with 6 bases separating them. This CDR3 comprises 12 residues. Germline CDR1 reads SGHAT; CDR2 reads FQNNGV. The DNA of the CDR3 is TGTGCCAGCAGCTTTACCGCCAATGAGCAGTTCTTC. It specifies CASSFTANEQFF.

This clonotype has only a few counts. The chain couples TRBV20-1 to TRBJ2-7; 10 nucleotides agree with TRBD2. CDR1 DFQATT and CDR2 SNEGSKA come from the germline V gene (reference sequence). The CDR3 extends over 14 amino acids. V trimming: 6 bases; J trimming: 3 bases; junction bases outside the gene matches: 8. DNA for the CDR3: TGCAGTGCCCTTGGGACTAGCGCGATCTACGAGCAGTACTTC. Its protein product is CSALGTSAIYEQYF.

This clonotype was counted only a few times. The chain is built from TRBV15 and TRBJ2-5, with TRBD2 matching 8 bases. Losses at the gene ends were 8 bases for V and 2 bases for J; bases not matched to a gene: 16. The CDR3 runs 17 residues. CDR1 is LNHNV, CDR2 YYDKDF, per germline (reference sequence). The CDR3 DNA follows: TGTGCCACCCGAAGAGATGGTAGCGGGGCCCAACAAGAGACCCAGTACTTC. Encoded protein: CATRRDGSGAQQETQYF.

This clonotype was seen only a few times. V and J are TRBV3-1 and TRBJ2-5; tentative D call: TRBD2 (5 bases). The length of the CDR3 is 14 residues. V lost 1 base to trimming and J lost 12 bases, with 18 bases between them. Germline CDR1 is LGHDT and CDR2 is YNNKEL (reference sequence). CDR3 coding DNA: TGTGCCAGCAGCCAAGGACGCGGGTTGACGGGGAAGTACTTC. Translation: CASSQGRGLTGKYF.

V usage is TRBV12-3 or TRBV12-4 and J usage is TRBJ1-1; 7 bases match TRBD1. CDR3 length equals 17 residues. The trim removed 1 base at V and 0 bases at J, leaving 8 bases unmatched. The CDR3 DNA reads TGTGCCAGCAGTTTAGAAAGGGGGCTAGGACTGAACACTGAAGCTTTCTTT. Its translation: CASSLERGLGLNTEAFF.

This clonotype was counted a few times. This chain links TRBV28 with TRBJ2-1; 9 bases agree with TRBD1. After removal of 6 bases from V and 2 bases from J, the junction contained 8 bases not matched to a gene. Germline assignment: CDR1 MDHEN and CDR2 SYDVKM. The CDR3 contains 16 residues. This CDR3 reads CASSPSDRGTYNEQFF. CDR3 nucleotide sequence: TGTGCCAGCAGCCCCTCGGACAGGGGCACCTACAATGAGCAGTTCTTC.

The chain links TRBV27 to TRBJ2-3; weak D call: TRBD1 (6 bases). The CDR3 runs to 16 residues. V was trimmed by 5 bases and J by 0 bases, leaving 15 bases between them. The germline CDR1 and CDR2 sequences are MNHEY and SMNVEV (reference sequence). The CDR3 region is CASSPSTGVSTDTQYF. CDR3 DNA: TGTGCCAGCAGTCCCTCGACAGGAGTTAGCACAGATACGCAGTATTTT.

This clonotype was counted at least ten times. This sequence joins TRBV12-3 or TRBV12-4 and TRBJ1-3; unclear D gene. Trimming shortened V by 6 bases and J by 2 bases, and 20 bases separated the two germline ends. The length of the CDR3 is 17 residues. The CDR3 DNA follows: TGTGCCAGCAGAGTTAGTATGGGCCCCTTTGCTGGAAACACCATATATTTT. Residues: CASRVSMGPFAGNTIYF.

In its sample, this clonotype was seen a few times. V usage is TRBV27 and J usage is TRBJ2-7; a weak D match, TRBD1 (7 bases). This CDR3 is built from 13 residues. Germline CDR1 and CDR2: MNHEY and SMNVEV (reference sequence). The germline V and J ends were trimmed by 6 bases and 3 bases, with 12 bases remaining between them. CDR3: CASRPGGLYEQYF. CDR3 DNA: TGTGCCAGCAGACCAGGGGGACTCTACGAGCAGTACTTC.

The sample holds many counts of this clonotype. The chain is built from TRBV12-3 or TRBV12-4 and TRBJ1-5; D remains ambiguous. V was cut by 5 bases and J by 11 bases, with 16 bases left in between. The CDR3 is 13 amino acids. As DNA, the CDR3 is TGTGCCAGCAGTCAAGCGGCCACTGAAGCCCAGCATTTT. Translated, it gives CASSQAATEAQHF.

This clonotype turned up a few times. The CDR3 loop is CASSSSVEDTQYF. The CDR3 nucleotides are TGTGCCAGCAGCTCTAGCGTGGAAGATACGCAGTATTTT. The chain recombines TRBV7-3 with TRBJ2-3; possibly TRBD2 for D (6 bases). This CDR3 contains 13 residues. The V end was cut by 4 bases, the J end by 5 bases, with 10 bases between. Germline V gene data show CDR1 as SGHTA and CDR2 as FQGTGA.

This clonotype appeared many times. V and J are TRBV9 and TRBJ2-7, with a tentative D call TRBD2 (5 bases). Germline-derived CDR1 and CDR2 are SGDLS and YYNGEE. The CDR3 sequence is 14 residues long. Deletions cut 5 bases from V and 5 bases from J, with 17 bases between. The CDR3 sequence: CASSPRWEFNEQYF. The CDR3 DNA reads TGTGCCAGCAGTCCCCGGTGGGAGTTCAACGAGCAGTACTTC. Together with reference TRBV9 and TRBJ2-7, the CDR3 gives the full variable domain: DSGVTQTPKHLITATGQRVTLRCSPRSGDLSVYWYQQSLDQGLQFLIQYYNGEERAKGNILERFSAQQFPDLHSELNLSSLELGDSALYFCASSPRWEFNEQYFGPGTRLTVT.

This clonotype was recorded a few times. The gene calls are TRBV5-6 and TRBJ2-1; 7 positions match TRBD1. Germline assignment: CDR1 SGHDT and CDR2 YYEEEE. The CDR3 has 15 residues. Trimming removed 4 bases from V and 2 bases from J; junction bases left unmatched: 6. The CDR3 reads CASSNPQGPYNEQFF. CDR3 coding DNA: TGTGCCAGCAGCAACCCACAGGGGCCCTACAATGAGCAGTTCTTC. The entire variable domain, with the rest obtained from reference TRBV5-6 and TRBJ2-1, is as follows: DAGVTQSPTHLIKTRGQQVTLRCSPKSGHDTVSWYQQALGQGPQFIFQYYEEEERQRGNFPDRFSGHQFPNYSSELNVNALLLGDSALYLCASSNPQGPYNEQFFGPGTRLTVL.

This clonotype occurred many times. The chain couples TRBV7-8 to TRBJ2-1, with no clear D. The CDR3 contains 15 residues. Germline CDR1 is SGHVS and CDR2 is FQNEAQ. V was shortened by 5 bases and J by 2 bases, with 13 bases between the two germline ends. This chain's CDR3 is CASSHDSGPYNEQFF. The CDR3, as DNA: TGTGCCAGCAGCCATGACTCCGGGCCCTACAATGAGCAGTTCTTC.

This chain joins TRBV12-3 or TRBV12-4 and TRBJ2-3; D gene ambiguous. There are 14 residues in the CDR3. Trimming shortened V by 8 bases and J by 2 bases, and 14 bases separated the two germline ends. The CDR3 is CASSGWLDTDTQYF. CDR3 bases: TGTGCCAGCTCAGGCTGGCTTGACACAGATACGCAGTATTTT.

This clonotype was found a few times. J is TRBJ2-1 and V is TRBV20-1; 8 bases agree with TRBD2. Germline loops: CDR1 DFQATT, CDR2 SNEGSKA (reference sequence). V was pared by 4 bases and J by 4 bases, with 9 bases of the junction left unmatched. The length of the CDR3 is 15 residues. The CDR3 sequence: CSAMDGGRSYNEQFF. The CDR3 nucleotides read TGCAGTGCTATGGATGGCGGGAGGTCTTACAATGAGCAGTTCTTC.

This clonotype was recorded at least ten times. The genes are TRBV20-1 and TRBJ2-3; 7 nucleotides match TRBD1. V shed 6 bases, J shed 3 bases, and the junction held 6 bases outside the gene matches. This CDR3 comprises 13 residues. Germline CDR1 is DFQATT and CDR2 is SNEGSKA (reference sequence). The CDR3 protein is CSAPGTATDTQYF. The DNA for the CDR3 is TGCAGTGCCCCCGGGACAGCTACAGATACGCAGTATTTT.

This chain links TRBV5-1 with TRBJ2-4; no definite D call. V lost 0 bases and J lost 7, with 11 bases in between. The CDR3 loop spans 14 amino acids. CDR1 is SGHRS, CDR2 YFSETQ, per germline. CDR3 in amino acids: CASSLEPGVNIQYF. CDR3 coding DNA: TGCGCCAGCAGCTTGGAGCCTGGGGTGAACATTCAGTACTTC.

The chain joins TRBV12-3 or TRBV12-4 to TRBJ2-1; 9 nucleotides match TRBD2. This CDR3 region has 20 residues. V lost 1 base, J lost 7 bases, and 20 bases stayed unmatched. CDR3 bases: TGTGCCAGCAGTTTAGGTGTTGGGGGGGGAGTAGCGGGAGTCGCTAATGAGCAGTTCTTC. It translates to CASSLGVGGGVAGVANEQFF.

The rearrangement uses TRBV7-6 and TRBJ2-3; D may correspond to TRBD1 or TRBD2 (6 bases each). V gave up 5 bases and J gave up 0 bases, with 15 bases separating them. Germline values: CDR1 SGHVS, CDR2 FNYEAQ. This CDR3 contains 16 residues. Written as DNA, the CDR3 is TGTGCCAGCAGCCCCGGGGGCCCCTTTAGCACAGATACGCAGTATTTT. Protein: CASSPGGPFSTDTQYF.

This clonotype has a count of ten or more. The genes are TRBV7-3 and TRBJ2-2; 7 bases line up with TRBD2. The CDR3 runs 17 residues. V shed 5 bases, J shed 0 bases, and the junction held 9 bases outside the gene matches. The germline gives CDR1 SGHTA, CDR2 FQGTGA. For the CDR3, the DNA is TGTGCCAGCAGCGAACATCCAGGGACTACGAACACCGGGGAGCTGTTTTTT. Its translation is CASSEHPGTTNTGELFF.

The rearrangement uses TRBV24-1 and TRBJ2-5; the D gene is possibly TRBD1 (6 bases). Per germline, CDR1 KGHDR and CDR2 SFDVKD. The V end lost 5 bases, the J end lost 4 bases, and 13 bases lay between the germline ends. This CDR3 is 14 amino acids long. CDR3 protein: CATSVQGRPETQYF. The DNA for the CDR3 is TGTGCCACCAGTGTTCAGGGGCGTCCAGAGACCCAGTACTTC.